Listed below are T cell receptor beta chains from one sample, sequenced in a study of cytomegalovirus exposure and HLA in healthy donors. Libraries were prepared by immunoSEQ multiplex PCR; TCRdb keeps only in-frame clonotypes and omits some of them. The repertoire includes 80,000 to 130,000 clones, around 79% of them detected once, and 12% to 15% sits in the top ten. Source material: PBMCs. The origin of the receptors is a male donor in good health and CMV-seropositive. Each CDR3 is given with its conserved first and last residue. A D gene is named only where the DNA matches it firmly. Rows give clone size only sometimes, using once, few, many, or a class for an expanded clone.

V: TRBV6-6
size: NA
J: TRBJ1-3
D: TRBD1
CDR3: CASSFLGTGSGNTIYF
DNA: TGTGCCAGCAGTTTTCTCGGGACAGGGTCTGGAAACACCATATATTTT

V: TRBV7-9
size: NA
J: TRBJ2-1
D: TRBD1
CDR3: CASRSGGTAVEQFF
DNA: TGTGCCAGCAGATCAGGGGGCACGGCCGTCGAGCAGTTCTTC

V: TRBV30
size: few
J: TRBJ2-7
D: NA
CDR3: CASRENYEQYF
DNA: TGTGCCTCCAGGGAAAATTACGAGCAGTACTTC

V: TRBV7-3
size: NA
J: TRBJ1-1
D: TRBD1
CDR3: CASSLAGGAGGMTEAFF
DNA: TGTGCCAGCAGCTTGGCCGGCGGAGCAGGGGGCATGACTGAAGCTTTCTTT

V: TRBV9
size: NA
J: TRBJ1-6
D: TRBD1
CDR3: CASSVAGTVNSPLHF
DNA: TGTGCCAGCAGCGTAGCTGGGACAGTGAATTCACCCCTCCACTTT

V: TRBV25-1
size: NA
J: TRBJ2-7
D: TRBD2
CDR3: CASSEWEGLTYEQYF
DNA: TGTGCCAGCAGTGAATGGGAGGGACTTACCTACGAGCAGTACTTC

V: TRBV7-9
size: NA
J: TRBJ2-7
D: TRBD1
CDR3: CASSSGTARF
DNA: TGTGCCAGCAGCTCCGGGACAGCGAGATTC

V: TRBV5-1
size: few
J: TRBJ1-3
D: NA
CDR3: CASSLAGVNRGNTIYF
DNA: TGCGCCAGCAGCTTGGCCGGGGTAAACCGTGGAAACACCATATATTTT

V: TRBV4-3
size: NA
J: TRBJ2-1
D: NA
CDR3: CASSRGNRDIGRDEQFF
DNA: TGCGCCAGCAGCCGTGGGAACCGGGACATCGGGCGGGATGAGCAGTTCTTC

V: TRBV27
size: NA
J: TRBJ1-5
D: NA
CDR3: CASSRAPPGAGNQPQHF
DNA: TGTGCCAGCAGTCGGGCCCCGCCAGGGGCTGGCAATCAGCCCCAGCATTTT

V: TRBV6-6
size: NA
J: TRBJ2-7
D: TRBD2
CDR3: CASSYSSGTTFF
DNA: TGTGCCAGCAGTTACTCGAGCGGGACTACCTTCTTC

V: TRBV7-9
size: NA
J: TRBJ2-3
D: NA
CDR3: CASSLGAPFRRGRTDTQYF
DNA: TGTGCCAGCAGCTTAGGGGCCCCGTTTCGGCGGGGGCGCACAGATACGCAGTATTTT

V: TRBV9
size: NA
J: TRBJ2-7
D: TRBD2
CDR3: CASSAGGTSGATYEQYF
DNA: TGTGCCAGCAGCGCTGGGGGGACTAGCGGGGCCACCTACGAGCAGTACTTC

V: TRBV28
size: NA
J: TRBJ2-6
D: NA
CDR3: CASKRTALSGANVLTF
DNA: TGTGCCAGCAAAAGGACAGCTCTCTCTGGGGCCAACGTCCTGACTTTC

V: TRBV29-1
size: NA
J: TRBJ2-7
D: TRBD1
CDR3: CSVLTGDAYEQYF
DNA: TGCAGCGTGCTGACAGGGGATGCCTACGAGCAGTACTTC

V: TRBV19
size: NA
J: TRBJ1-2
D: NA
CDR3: CASSIVGDGSYGYTF
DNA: TGTGCCAGTAGTATAGTGGGAGACGGGTCCTATGGCTACACCTTC

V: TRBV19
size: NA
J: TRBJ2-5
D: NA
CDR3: CASSGGLRTQYF
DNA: TGTGCCAGTAGCGGGGGACTCCGGACCCAGTACTTC

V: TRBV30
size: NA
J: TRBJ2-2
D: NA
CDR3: CAWSVDPRDPNTGELFF
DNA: TGTGCCTGGAGTGTAGACCCCAGGGATCCCAACACCGGGGAGCTGTTTTTT

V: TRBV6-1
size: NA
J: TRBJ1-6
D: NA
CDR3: CASSFRTGTLHF
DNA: TGTGCCAGCAGTTTCCGGACCGGGACCCTCCACTTT

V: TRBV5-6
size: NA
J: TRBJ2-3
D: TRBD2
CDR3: CASSQLGLAANTDTQYF
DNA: TGTGCCAGCAGCCAGCTGGGACTAGCGGCCAACACAGATACGCAGTATTTT

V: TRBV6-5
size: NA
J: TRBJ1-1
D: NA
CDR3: CASTSRGLNTEAFF
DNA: TGTGCCAGCACCTCCCGGGGGTTGAACACTGAAGCTTTCTTT

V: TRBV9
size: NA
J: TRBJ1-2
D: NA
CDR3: CASSVGQGRPWDNGYTF
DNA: TGTGCCAGCAGCGTAGGGCAGGGGAGACCATGGGATAATGGCTACACCTTC

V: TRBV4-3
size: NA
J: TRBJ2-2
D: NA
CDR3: CASSQDGSRNTGELFF
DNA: TGCGCCAGCAGCCAAGACGGGAGTCGGAACACCGGGGAGCTGTTTTTT

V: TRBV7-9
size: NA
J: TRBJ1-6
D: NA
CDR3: CASSPSPGLGSPLHF
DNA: TGTGCCAGCAGCCCCTCACCCGGGTTAGGTTCACCCCTCCACTTT

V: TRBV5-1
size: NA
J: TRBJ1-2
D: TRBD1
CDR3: CASSPQDRGFYGYTF
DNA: TGCGCCAGCAGCCCCCAGGACAGGGGGTTCTATGGCTACACCTTC

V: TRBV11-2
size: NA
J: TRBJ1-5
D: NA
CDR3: CASSLDNAGNQPQHF
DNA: TGTGCCAGCAGCTTAGATAACGCCGGTAATCAGCCCCAGCATTTT

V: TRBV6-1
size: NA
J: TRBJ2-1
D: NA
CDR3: CASSEYPGGCDQFF
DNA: TGTGCCAGCAGTGAATATCCGGGGGGCTGCGATCAGTTCTTC

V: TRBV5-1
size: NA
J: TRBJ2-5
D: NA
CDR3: CASSVGGPETQYF
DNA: TGCGCCAGCAGCGTGGGGGGGCCAGAGACCCAGTACTTC

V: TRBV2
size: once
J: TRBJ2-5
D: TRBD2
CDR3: CASGLVGGGASETQYF
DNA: TGTGCCAGCGGCCTAGTGGGCGGGGGGGCCAGTGAGACCCAGTACTTC

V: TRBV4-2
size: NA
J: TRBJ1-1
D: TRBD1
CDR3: CASSQLGQGAKTEAFF
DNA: TGTGCCAGCAGCCAGCTCGGACAGGGGGCGAAAACTGAAGCTTTCTTT

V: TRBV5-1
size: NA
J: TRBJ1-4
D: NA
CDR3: CASSQNGQSNEKLFF
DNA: TGCGCCAGCAGCCAAAATGGACAGAGTAATGAAAAACTGTTTTTT

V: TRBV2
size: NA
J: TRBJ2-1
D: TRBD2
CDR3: CASSTSGGATNEQFF
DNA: TGTGCCAGCAGTACCAGCGGGGGGGCCACGAATGAGCAGTTCTTC

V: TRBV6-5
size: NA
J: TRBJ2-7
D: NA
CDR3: CASSPMGQESHEQYF
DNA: TGTGCCAGCAGTCCGATGGGACAAGAGTCCCACGAGCAGTACTTC

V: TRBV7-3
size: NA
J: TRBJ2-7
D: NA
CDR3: CASSLAPTGEQYF
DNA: TGTGCCAGCAGCTTAGCCCCGACGGGCGAGCAGTACTTC

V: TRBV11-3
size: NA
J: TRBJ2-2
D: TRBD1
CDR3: CASSQSVLGQGKNTGELFF
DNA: TGTGCCAGCAGCCAATCAGTCTTGGGACAGGGGAAGAACACCGGGGAGCTGTTTTTT

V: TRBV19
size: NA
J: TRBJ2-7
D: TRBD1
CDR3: CASSMTGGRVEQYF
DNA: TGTGCCAGTAGTATGACAGGGGGCCGTGTAGAGCAGTACTTC

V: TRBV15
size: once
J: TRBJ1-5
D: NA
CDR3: CATSRDLAAVGNQPQHF
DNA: TGTGCCACCAGCAGAGATTTGGCAGCGGTAGGCAATCAGCCCCAGCATTTT

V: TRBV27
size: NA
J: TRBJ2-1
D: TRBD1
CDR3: CASSLRDSNNEQFF
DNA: TGTGCCAGCAGTTTACGGGACAGTAACAATGAGCAGTTCTTC

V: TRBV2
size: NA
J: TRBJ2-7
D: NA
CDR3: CASRGTPASYEQYF
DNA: TGTGCCAGCAGGGGGACACCGGCTTCCTACGAGCAGTACTTC

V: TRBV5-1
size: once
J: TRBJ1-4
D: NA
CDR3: CASSLPNSPRREKLFF
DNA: TGCGCCAGCAGCCTCCCGAACAGCCCAAGGCGTGAAAAACTGTTTTTT

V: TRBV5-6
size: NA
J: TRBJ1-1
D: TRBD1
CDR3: CASSKATGWNTEAFF
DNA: TGTGCCAGCAGCAAAGCGACAGGGTGGAACACTGAAGCTTTCTTT

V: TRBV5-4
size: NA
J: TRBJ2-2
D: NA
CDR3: CASSSRDSINTGELFF
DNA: TGTGCCAGCAGTTCCCGGGACTCGATAAACACCGGGGAGCTGTTTTTT

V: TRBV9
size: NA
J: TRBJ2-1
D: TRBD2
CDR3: CASSVGFGGGYNEQFF
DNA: TGTGCCAGCAGCGTAGGTTTCGGGGGGGGATACAATGAGCAGTTCTTC

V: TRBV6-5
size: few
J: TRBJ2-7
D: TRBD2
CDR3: CASSKNSGGTEQYF
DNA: TGTGCCAGCAGTAAAAACAGCGGGGGGACCGAGCAGTACTTC

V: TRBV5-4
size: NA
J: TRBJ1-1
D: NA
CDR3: CASSLGENRRAFF
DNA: TGTGCCAGCAGCTTGGGGGAGAACCGGAGAGCTTTCTTT

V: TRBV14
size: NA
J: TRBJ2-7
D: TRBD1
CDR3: CASSPGTGLLLNEQYF
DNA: TGTGCCAGCAGCCCCGGGACAGGCCTCTTATTGAACGAGCAGTACTTC

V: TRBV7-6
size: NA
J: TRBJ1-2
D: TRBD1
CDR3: CASSSIDRGRLYGYTF
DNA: TGTGCCAGCAGCTCCATCGACAGGGGGAGACTATATGGCTACACCTTC

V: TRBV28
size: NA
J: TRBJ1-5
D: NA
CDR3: CASSLEATQPQHF
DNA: TGTGCCAGCAGTTTGGAAGCGACTCAGCCCCAGCATTTT

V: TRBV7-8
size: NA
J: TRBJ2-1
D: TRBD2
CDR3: CASSSSSGGIHEQFF
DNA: TGTGCCAGCAGCTCGTCTAGCGGGGGTATCCATGAGCAGTTCTTC

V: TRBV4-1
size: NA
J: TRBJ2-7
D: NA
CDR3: CASSQDRLSEQYF
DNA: TGCGCCAGCAGCCAAGATCGCCTTTCCGAGCAGTACTTC

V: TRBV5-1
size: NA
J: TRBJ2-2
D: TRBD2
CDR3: CASSLGVAGNTGELFF
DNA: TGCGCCAGCAGCTTGGGGGTAGCGGGGAACACCGGGGAGCTGTTTTTT

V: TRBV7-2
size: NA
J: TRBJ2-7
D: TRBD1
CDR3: CASSLQGASYEQYF
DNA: TGTGCCAGCAGCTTGCAGGGGGCCTCCTACGAGCAGTACTTC

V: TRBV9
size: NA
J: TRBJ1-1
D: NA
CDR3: CASIPLGGLVGTEAFF
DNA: TGTGCCAGCATCCCTTTGGGGGGGCTAGTAGGCACTGAAGCTTTCTTT

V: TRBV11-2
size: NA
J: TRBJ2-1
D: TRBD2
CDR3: CASSSEIAGGVDEQFF
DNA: TGTGCCAGCAGCTCCGAGATAGCGGGGGGGGTCGATGAGCAGTTCTTC

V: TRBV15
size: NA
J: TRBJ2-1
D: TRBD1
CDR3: CATSRVDRATYNEQFF
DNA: TGTGCCACCAGCAGAGTGGACAGGGCAACCTACAATGAGCAGTTCTTC

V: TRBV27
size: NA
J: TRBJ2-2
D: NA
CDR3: CASSPRPGTGELFF
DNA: TGTGCCAGCAGTCCAAGGCCAGGGACCGGGGAGCTGTTTTTT

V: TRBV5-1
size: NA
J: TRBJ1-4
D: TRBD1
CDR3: CASTLTGTGDEKLFF
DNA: TGCGCCAGCACCCTGACCGGGACAGGGGATGAAAAACTGTTTTTT

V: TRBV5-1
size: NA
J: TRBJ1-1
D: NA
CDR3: CASKILPSNTEAFF
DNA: TGCGCCAGCAAGATACTCCCATCCAACACTGAAGCTTTCTTT

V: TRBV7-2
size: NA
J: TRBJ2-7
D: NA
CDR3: CASSLSLPNEQYF
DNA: TGTGCCAGCAGCTTATCCCTTCCTAACGAGCAGTACTTC

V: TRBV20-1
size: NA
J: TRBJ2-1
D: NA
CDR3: CSAHARGEQFF
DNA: TGCAGTGCTCACGCGCGGGGCGAGCAGTTCTTC